The source of this TCR beta chain is a study of shared clonotypes between healthy human individuals (dated by TCRdb to 2018 to 2021). For the wider study: The cohort comprised two women and a few men aged 18 to 49 years. Between about 0.8 and 9 billion PBMCs per donor were obtained by leukapheresis. To estimate repertoire size and how much clonotype sharing occurs between individuals, the study deeply sequenced the blood TCR repertoires of about five healthy adults. For each donor, three plates each were used for CD4 naive and CD4 memory, two plates were used for CD8 naive, and one plate was used for CD8 memory. Libraries were prepared and TCR repertoires were sequenced by different laboratories using diverse techniques, in order to increase sequencing depth and limit assay-specific biases. What the work shows at the level of the full study, not this receptor alone: Sharing across a few donors was observed for approximately 5% of naive CD4, 3.5% of naive CD8, 2% to 2.5% of memory CD4, and around 0.44% of memory CD8 clonotypes. Sampling was restricted to blood, and TCR repertoires in tissues likely differ from the TCR repertoires found in blood. Even with the large sequencing depth, rarefaction of the sorted-subset datasets indicated that sequencing was incomplete. Compared with non-shared clonotypes, clonotypes shared by all four sorted-subset donors had higher generation probabilities. Naive subsets generally had larger estimated clonotype richness than memory subsets. Based on pairwise subsampling, the degree of clonotype sharing among donors was expected to be affected by sequencing depth. The small number of donors limited the genetic and exposure-history diversity represented.

Using the deep immunoSEQ assay, TCR CDR3 regions were amplified from genomic DNA by multiplex PCR. Extracted genomic DNA from each cell subset was spread evenly across all wells of several immunoSEQ 96-well plates, with each plate serving as a replicate. For sorted subsets, roughly 200 ng of genomic DNA, equivalent to 25,000 to 35,000 T cell genomes, went into each replicate PCR. Purified libraries were measured with a Qubit 3.0 fluorometer, size-checked on a Bioanalyzer 2100, and measured again with the KAPA Library Quantification kit. Every immunoSEQ 96-well plate was sequenced on a separate single-read 150-cycle Illumina NextSeq 550 flow cell. The study's processing was this. Because the immunoSEQ output included only junctional sequences and no quality scores, the filtering could not be the same as the filtering used for full-length reads. To assign V/J genes and CDR3, sequences were annotated against IMGT germline references using PyIR, a Python wrapper for IgBLAST v1.9. Any read was removed if the V/J assignment was weak (E-value above 1e-6), the CDR3 was missing, or the read contained stop codons, out-of-frame junctions, or ambiguous translated residues. V3J clonotypes were defined by identical inferred V gene, J gene, and CDR3 amino acid sequence. To compute the percentage overlap between repertoires, the number of shared unique clonotypes was divided by the size of the smaller repertoire. Three approaches were used to assess repertoire richness: RTK rarefaction, the Chao1 estimator, and Recon v2.1 estimates of unobserved clonotypes. Generation probabilities for all TCRbeta clonotypes obtained by the gDNA method from a handful of donors were computed using OLGA. This is the immuneACCESS table as TCRdb keeps it, with only in-frame sequences that have V and J called. A part of the clones is gone; compared with another copy, unresolved V genes explain less than half, and the rest is unexplained. V, J and clone size reflect that table, while D and trimming were determined from the DNA. This sample lists approximately 2.1 million clones; roughly 93% were detected once. The top ten hold about 0.39% of the sample.

The CDR3 numbers 17 residues from cysteine through phenylalanine. Only the CDR3 DNA stays, 51 bases, in frame from base 1. V loses 7 bases at its end and J loses 1 base; junction bases beyond the gene matches: 11. Turning to this clone: Its antigen is not yet known. Within one base of it there is no much larger clone, and no base qualities were kept.

The donors were healthy, HIV-negative adults who had no recently reported acute infections or vaccinations. Every donor was a Caucasian adult living in Nashville, Tennessee, USA. CD4+ T cells were enriched by magnetic negative selection; naive cells were then positively selected on CD45RA, and the negative fraction formed the memory subset. Blood was obtained by leukapheresis, after which PBMCs were separated by Ficoll-Histopaque density gradient centrifugation and cryopreserved in liquid nitrogen vapor phase. Analytical flow cytometry was used to check the purity and quantity of every magnetically sorted T cell population. Genomic DNA was isolated from each sorted fraction and quantified by UV absorbance on a Nanodrop 2000c.

This receptor was obtained from a young man in good health. Some clones in this sample may be carry-over from other donors' samples. The sequence joins TRBV23-1 to TRBJ1-1, and TRBD1 aligns with 11 junction nucleotides. TRBV23-1 is labeled an ORF, and its function is uncertain. Source material: naive CD4+ T cells from PBMCs. The cell subset or site tag for this specimen amounts to: CD45RA+ positively selected. The nucleotide sequence is TGCGCCAGCAACAACCGGGACAGGGGGGTGCCGAACACTGAAGCTTTCTTT. This is translated as CASNNRDRGVPNTEAFF.